The rows below give T cell receptor beta chains drawn from one sample of a study of identical twins. One entry per CDR3 protein results from TCRdb running MiXCR on the 5' RACE reads. In the table there are about 190,000 distinct CDR3 sequences, 15% of which are singletons. The sample was also linked to a second study, of T cells expressing NK-cell markers.

Sequencing was carried out using CD8+ T cells sorted from blood. The receptors here all came from a woman aged 18-29 years in good health. CDR3s include the opening cysteine and the closing phenylalanine or tryptophan. Fields, in order: clone size, V gene, J gene, D gene, CDR3 DNA, CDR3 protein. D genes are given only for firm matches. Rows give clone size only sometimes, using once, few, many, or a class for an expanded clone.

size: few
V: TRBV27
J: TRBJ1-2
D: TRBD1
DNA: TGTGCCAGCAGTGGACAGGGGGCCTATGGCCACACCTTC
CDR3: CASSGQGAYGHTF

size: many
V: TRBV7-9
J: TRBJ1-3
D: .
DNA: TGTGCCAGCAGCTTAGTTTTCCCCGAAGGCACCATATATTTT
CDR3: CASSLVFPEGTIYF

size: many
V: TRBV18
J: TRBJ2-1
D: .
DNA: TGTGCCAGCTCACCAACGGGACGGCGTTTCGGGCAGTTCTTC
CDR3: CASSPTGRRFGQFF

size: .
V: TRBV7-9
J: TRBJ2-1
D: TRBD2
DNA: TGTGCCAGCAGCCCGACTAGCGGGGGGTTCTCCTACAATGAGCAGTTCTTC
CDR3: CASSPTSGGFSYNEQFF

size: few
V: TRBV5-1
J: TRBJ2-7
D: .
DNA: TGCGCCAGCAGCGCGGGACAAATGTACGAGCAGTACTTC
CDR3: CASSAGQMYEQYF

size: few
V: TRBV6-1
J: TRBJ1-2
D: TRBD1
DNA: TGTGCCAGCTTAACAGGGGGCGCCTCGTTTGGCTACACCTTC
CDR3: CASLTGGASFGYTF

size: .
V: TRBV7-9
J: TRBJ2-4
D: .
DNA: TGTGCCAGCAGCTTATTGCCCGGGTTTGGCATTCAGTACTTC
CDR3: CASSLLPGFGIQYF

size: many
V: TRBV29-1
J: TRBJ2-1
D: TRBD2
DNA: TGCAGCGTTGAGTCTTTAGCGGGAGTTGAGCAGTTCTTC
CDR3: CSVESLAGVEQFF

size: few
V: TRBV5-1
J: TRBJ2-7
D: .
DNA: TGCGCCAGCAGCGGATACAGGGATGAGGTCCTCTACGAGCAGTACTTC
CDR3: CASSGYRDEVLYEQYF

size: .
V: TRBV20-1
J: TRBJ2-7
D: TRBD1
DNA: TGCAGTGCTAGAGAGACAGGGGGAACCTACGAGCAGTACTTC
CDR3: CSARETGGTYEQYF

size: .
V: TRBV29-1
J: TRBJ2-7
D: .
DNA: TGCAGCGTACAGGACAGCACCTACGAGCAGTACTTC
CDR3: CSVQDSTYEQYF

size: few
V: TRBV6-1
J: TRBJ1-1
D: .
DNA: TGTGCCAGCAGAGACAAACAGGGACCGAACACTGAAGCTTTCTTT
CDR3: CASRDKQGPNTEAFF

size: few
V: TRBV6-2/TRBV6-3
J: TRBJ1-1
D: .
DNA: TGTGCCAGCAGTTACGGTCCATACACTGAAGCTTTCTTT
CDR3: CASSYGPYTEAFF

size: few
V: TRBV5-6
J: TRBJ1-3
D: .
DNA: TGTGCCAGCAGCTTGGGGGGTCCAGGGTTCTCTGGAAACACCATATATTTT
CDR3: CASSLGGPGFSGNTIYF

size: many
V: TRBV9
J: TRBJ2-1
D: TRBD2
DNA: TGTGCCAGCAGCGTAGGATCAGCGGGGGGGCGCAATGAGCAGTTCTTC
CDR3: CASSVGSAGGRNEQFF

size: many
V: TRBV11-2
J: TRBJ1-1
D: .
DNA: TGTGCCAGCAAAAGGCCAATGAACACTGAAGCTTTCTTT
CDR3: CASKRPMNTEAFF

size: few
V: TRBV6-2/TRBV6-3
J: TRBJ2-1
D: .
DNA: TGTGCCAGCAGATGGAGGGACAATGAGCAGTTCTTC
CDR3: CASRWRDNEQFF

size: few
V: TRBV27
J: TRBJ1-1
D: .
DNA: TGTGCCAGCAGATCCGTTTTGAACACTGAAGCTTTCTTT
CDR3: CASRSVLNTEAFF

size: .
V: TRBV7-2
J: TRBJ1-1
D: .
DNA: TGTGCCAGCAGCTTGCCGGGACGGCCGAACACTGAAGCTTTCTTT
CDR3: CASSLPGRPNTEAFF

size: few
V: TRBV27
J: TRBJ2-3
D: TRBD2
DNA: TGTGCCAGCAGTCCCGGACTAGCAGTTTCAGATACGCAGTATTTT
CDR3: CASSPGLAVSDTQYF

size: few
V: TRBV7-9
J: TRBJ2-5
D: TRBD2
DNA: TGTGCCAGCAGCCCGAATCGACTAGCGGGCTTACAAGAGACCCAGTACTTC
CDR3: CASSPNRLAGLQETQYF

size: few
V: TRBV7-2
J: TRBJ2-3
D: .
DNA: TGTGCCAGCAGCTTAGGACCTTCCCCAGATACGCAGTATTTT
CDR3: CASSLGPSPDTQYF

size: few
V: TRBV20-1
J: TRBJ2-7
D: TRBD2
DNA: TGCAGTGCTAGAGATCCAGCGGGGGGTTACGAGCAGTACTTC
CDR3: CSARDPAGGYEQYF

size: few
V: TRBV7-9
J: TRBJ2-3
D: TRBD2
DNA: TGTGCCAGCACCCTTGGGCTAGCGGGAGAAGATACGCAGTATTTT
CDR3: CASTLGLAGEDTQYF

size: few
V: TRBV12-3/TRBV12-4
J: TRBJ2-1
D: TRBD1
DNA: TGTGCCAGCAGTCCGACAGGGACTGAGCAGTTCTTC
CDR3: CASSPTGTEQFF

size: many
V: TRBV6-5
J: TRBJ1-2
D: TRBD1
DNA: TGTGCCAGTGAGGGGGCTGGCTATGGCTACACCTTC
CDR3: CASEGAGYGYTF

size: many
V: TRBV29-1
J: TRBJ1-2
D: .
DNA: TGCAGCGTTCCCCAACAGGGACTACAGGGCTACACCTTC
CDR3: CSVPQQGLQGYTF

size: many
V: TRBV4-3
J: TRBJ2-7
D: .
DNA: TGCGCCAGCAGCCAAGAGGAGATCTCCTACGAGCAGTACTTC
CDR3: CASSQEEISYEQYF

size: few
V: TRBV29-1
J: TRBJ2-1
D: TRBD2
DNA: TGCAGCCCTACTAGCGGGAGAGGCAATGAGCAGTTCTTC
CDR3: CSPTSGRGNEQFF

size: .
V: TRBV30
J: TRBJ2-2
D: .
DNA: TGTGCCTGGAGTTCGGGGGTTGAGACCGGGGAGCTGTTTTTT
CDR3: CAWSSGVETGELFF

size: few
V: TRBV12-3/TRBV12-4
J: TRBJ2-1
D: .
DNA: TGTGCCAGCAGCTTACACAAAAATGAGCAGTTCTTC
CDR3: CASSLHKNEQFF

size: many
V: TRBV12-3/TRBV12-4
J: TRBJ1-1
D: .
DNA: TGTGCCAGCATGAAGGGGTACACTGAAGCTTTCTTT
CDR3: CASMKGYTEAFF

size: .
V: TRBV6-6
J: TRBJ2-7
D: .
DNA: TGTGCCAGCAACTCAGACAGCTCCTACGAGCAGTACTTC
CDR3: CASNSDSSYEQYF

size: few
V: TRBV4-1
J: TRBJ2-3
D: TRBD2
DNA: TGCGCCAGCAGCCTTAGCGGGAGGGCCGATAAATTCGGGCTTAGAGATACGCAGTATTTT
CDR3: CASSLSGRADKFGLRDTQYF

size: few
V: TRBV14
J: TRBJ2-1
D: .
DNA: TGTGCCAGCAGCCAATTCGATGAGCAGTTCTTC
CDR3: CASSQFDEQFF

size: .
V: TRBV27
J: TRBJ1-1
D: .
DNA: TGTGCCAGCAGTTTACAAGGGGCAGGCACTGAAGCTTTCTTT
CDR3: CASSLQGAGTEAFF

size: many
V: TRBV14
J: TRBJ1-5
D: .
DNA: TGTGCCAGCAGCCAAGGGTCGGTACGGCAGCCCCAGCATTTT
CDR3: CASSQGSVRQPQHF

size: few
V: TRBV7-9
J: TRBJ1-4
D: .
DNA: TGTGCCAGCAGCTTAGAGTTCGGTGAAAAACTGTTTTTT
CDR3: CASSLEFGEKLFF

size: .
V: TRBV7-2
J: TRBJ2-3
D: .
DNA: TGTGCCAGCAGCTTACGTAGTCAGGCAGATACGCAGTATTTT
CDR3: CASSLRSQADTQYF

size: many
V: TRBV29-1
J: TRBJ2-1
D: .
DNA: TGCAGCGTTGAAGTGGGGAATGAGCAGTTCTTC
CDR3: CSVEVGNEQFF

size: few
V: TRBV10-3
J: TRBJ2-6
D: TRBD2
DNA: TGTGCCACCCTTAGCGGGGGCGTCTCTGGGGCCAACGTCCTGACTTTC
CDR3: CATLSGGVSGANVLTF

size: few
V: TRBV10-3
J: TRBJ1-2
D: TRBD1
DNA: TGTGCCATCAGTGAGACCGGGACAGAGGCCGTTAACTATGGCTACACCTTC
CDR3: CAISETGTEAVNYGYTF

size: few
V: TRBV12-3/TRBV12-4
J: TRBJ2-5
D: TRBD2
DNA: TGTGCCAGCAGGTCGACTAGCCGTGAGACCCAGTACTTC
CDR3: CASRSTSRETQYF

size: .
V: TRBV7-8
J: TRBJ2-7
D: .
DNA: TGTGCCAGCAGCTTAGAGGGAGCAGGGTCCTACGAGCAGTACTTC
CDR3: CASSLEGAGSYEQYF

size: .
V: TRBV27
J: TRBJ1-5
D: .
DNA: TGTGCCAGCAGTCCTGCGAGGGGCAATCAGCCCCAGCATTTT
CDR3: CASSPARGNQPQHF

size: .
V: TRBV13
J: TRBJ2-3
D: TRBD1
DNA: TGTGCCAGCAGCTTGGGGACAGGGTTCACAGATACGCAGTATTTT
CDR3: CASSLGTGFTDTQYF

size: many
V: TRBV20-1
J: TRBJ2-7
D: .
DNA: TGCAGTGCTAGAGGTCGGGACAATAACTACGAGCAGTACTTC
CDR3: CSARGRDNNYEQYF

size: few
V: TRBV5-1
J: TRBJ2-2
D: .
DNA: TGCGCCAGCAGCCGGAGTTCAGGGAACACCGGGGAGCTGTTTTTT
CDR3: CASSRSSGNTGELFF

size: few
V: TRBV20-1
J: TRBJ1-2
D: .
DNA: TGCAGTGCTAAGCAGCCCCTGTCGTATGGCTACACCTTC
CDR3: CSAKQPLSYGYTF

size: .
V: TRBV10-3
J: TRBJ2-1
D: .
DNA: TGTGCCACCAAGTATGGAGATGAGCAGTTCTTC
CDR3: CATKYGDEQFF

size: .
V: TRBV10-2
J: TRBJ1-1
D: .
DNA: TGCGCCAGCAGCCCAGGCCGGGGGGCCACTGAAGCTTTCTTT
CDR3: CASSPGRGATEAFF

size: .
V: TRBV2
J: TRBJ2-1
D: TRBD2
DNA: TGTGCCAGCAGCCGCGGGACTAGCGGGGGCCTCCCCGGCAATGAGCAGTTCTTC
CDR3: CASSRGTSGGLPGNEQFF

size: few
V: TRBV12-3/TRBV12-4
J: TRBJ2-1
D: .
DNA: TGTGCCAGCAGTTTCCTGGACCACTATGAGCAGTTCTTC
CDR3: CASSFLDHYEQFF

size: .
V: TRBV25-1
J: TRBJ1-2
D: .
DNA: TGTGCCAGCAGTGAATTCAAAGGCGATGGCTACACCTTC
CDR3: CASSEFKGDGYTF

size: few
V: TRBV5-1
J: TRBJ1-1
D: .
DNA: TGCGCCAGCAGCGGGAGCACTGAAGCTTTCTTT
CDR3: CASSGSTEAFF